This T cell receptor beta chain derives from a study of spatial heterogeneity in lung cancer. Study background: Compared with alpha-chain sequences, beta-chain sequences were consistently detected in greater numbers.

The CDR3 length is 18 residues. Germline V gene lookup returns CDR1 SGHNT and CDR2 YYREEE (reference sequence). Trimming stripped 4 bases from V and 2 bases from J, with 22 bases between. Time point: sample taken at primary tumor resection. Whole RNA obtained from tumor, nontumor lung or frozen PBMC underwent sequencing without sorting. Patients with untreated early-stage non-small cell lung cancer, numbering some 72, were the donors. This clonotype is judged medium-sized. TCR cDNA molecules were tagged individually, and each one carried a unique molecular identifier. TCRdb reprocessed the 5' RACE reads via MiXCR and lists one record per CDR3 protein. There are over 1,000 distinct CDR3 sequences in the sample; around 14% occur only once, and roughly 18% lies in the top ten.

The source material was normal lung tissue next to the tumor, sampled at surgery. J is TRBJ2-4 and V is TRBV5-4, with D possibly being TRBD1 or TRBD2 (5 bases each). The sequence was obtained from a male donor with early-stage non-small cell lung cancer. DNA of the CDR3: TGTGCCAGCAGCCCGACCCTCAGGGAATTCGGGACCAAAAACATTCAGTACTTC. This translates into CASSPTLREFGTKNIQYF.